This entry concerns a single T cell receptor (beta chain). Additional DNA sequences in this sample encode the identical CDR3. The CDR3 sequence is 14 residues long. V gave up 4 bases and J gave up 6 bases; unmatched junction bases: 3. Germline V gives CDR1 LGHNA, CDR2 YNFKEQ. The sample originates from a study of blood T cell repertoires in COVID-19. Overall study context: The samples span acute and convalescent COVID-19 from the United States, Italy and Spain. PBMCs, B-cell-depleted T cells, or T cells provided the cDNA or gDNA that made up the material.

In the original workflow: Nucleated cell number was recorded as an estimate derived from reference gene primer amplification. Method: immunoSEQ multiplex PCR; TCRdb's copy keeps in-frame clones and lacks some. V and J calls and clone size are given by that table; D and trimming were obtained from the DNA. The sample comprises fewer than 120,000 clones, 85% to 90% of which are singletons, and about 3.5% rests with the top ten. Sequenced material: peripheral blood. The J gene is TRBJ2-3, the V gene TRBV4-2, with 11 bases lining up with TRBD1. The sequence was collected from a woman aged 45-60 years with acute or convalescent COVID-19. The CDR3 protein is CASSRGQGGDTQYF. Here the CDR3 DNA reads TGTGCCAGCAGCCGGGGACAGGGGGGGGATACGCAGTATTTT.